This T cell receptor (beta chain) is from a study of T cell changes during pregnancy in multiple sclerosis. The repertoire was sequenced with immunoSEQ multiplex PCR; TCRdb's copy has only in-frame clones and lacks some. Here the sample spans approximately 46,000 clones, roughly nine tenths being singletons. This CDR3 has 16 amino acids. Germline CDR1 SGHRS, CDR2 YFSETQ. V dropped 4 bases and J dropped 0 bases, with 16 bases sitting between them. This sequence was found in a female donor with multiple sclerosis, enrolled in a pregnancy study. The chain employs TRBV5-1 and TRBJ1-2, with a possible D match to TRBD1 (6 bases). The sequencing used CD4+ T cells from peripheral blood mononuclear cells, collected after pregnancy. CDR3 nucleotide sequence: TGCGCCAGCAGCGCTACGACAGGAGTTTCTAACTATGGCTACACCTTC. Protein: CASSATTGVSNYGYTF.